This T cell receptor (beta chain) was sequenced in a study of chemoradiotherapy in HPV16-positive cancers. Repeated repertoire sampling spanned the course of chemoradiotherapy. The germline V and J ends were trimmed by 0 bases and 2 bases, with 3 bases remaining between them. Germline loops: CDR1 SGHKS, CDR2 YYEKEE (reference sequence). The CDR3 is made up of 12 amino acids. Sequencing was performed with immunoSEQ multiplex PCR; in TCRdb, only in-frame clones are kept and a portion is missing. This sample has approximately 35,000 clones, with over 80% found just once. Notes on the study in general: For HPV16-positive patients, expanding HPV-responsive T cells associated with longer recurrence-free survival.

About this clone itself: Its antigen is unknown.

The sample was blood, taken from a patient who underwent chemoradiotherapy. The sequence was obtained from a human donor with HPV-associated anogenital cancer. This chain uses TRBV5-5 with TRBJ2-7, with D unresolved. The chain's CDR3 is CASSLGTYEQYF. The CDR3 nucleotides read TGTGCCAGCAGCTTGGGGACCTACGAGCAGTACTTC.